The clone carrying this T cell receptor beta chain was counted a few times. These data are taken from a study of T-cell memory formation after mild COVID-19. Via MiXCR, TCRdb re-called the 5' RACE reads, giving one row per CDR3 protein. This repertoire shows approximately 100,000 distinct CDR3 sequences, over 8.5% found once; its top ten account for around 39%. The receptor comes from a man younger than 35 who had mild COVID-19 (a few samples of this study predate the infection). Cell type and time point are not known. Specimen: PBMCs or a T cell subset sorted from them (not recorded which).

DNA of the CDR3: TGTGCCAGCAGCTTCCCGGGAGCAGGGGGCACAGATACGCAGTATTTT. This sequence encodes CASSFPGAGGTDTQYF. J is TRBJ2-3 and V is TRBV7-9; D is possibly TRBD1 or TRBD2 (6 bases each). Looked up from germline, CDR1 is SEHNR and CDR2 is FQNEAQ (reference sequence). V was trimmed by 3 bases and J by 1 base, leaving 14 bases between them. The CDR3 is 16 amino acids.